This T cell receptor (beta chain) was recovered during a study of blood T cells in healthy people across ages. Study details: Researchers report that template switching captured about one barcoded beta molecule per two T cells. Points from the study as a whole: Unknown CMV status may confound age-related changes in expanded clones.

With a J-beta primer mix and a sample-barcoded 5' primer, a second PCR ran about 7 to 12 cycles. TCRdb itself ran the 5' RACE reads through MiXCR, one entry per CDR3 protein. The table has about 940,000 distinct CDR3 sequences, around 48% seen once. The study isolated at least 6 million PBMCs from each sample. Concerning this clonotype itself: What it binds is not known.

With 0 bases clipped from V and 0 bases from J, the junction kept 6 bases outside the gene matches. CDR3 size: 17 residues. The germline V gene encodes CDR1 SGHRS and CDR2 YFSETQ. Sequenced: blood. This TCR was sampled from a young man in good health. The chain couples TRBV5-1 to TRBJ1-5, with 7 bases fitting TRBD1. Here the CDR3 reads CASSLGEGAGSNQPQHF. The CDR3 bases are TGCGCCAGCAGCTTGGGTGAGGGGGCAGGTAGCAATCAGCCCCAGCATTTT.